This T cell receptor (beta chain) was sequenced during a study of T-cell memory formation after mild COVID-19. TCRdb reprocessed the 5' RACE reads via MiXCR and lists one record per CDR3 protein. Of around 150,000 distinct CDR3 sequences listed, roughly 15% are singletons. The CDR3 extends over 16 amino acids. After removal of 2 bases from V and 1 base from J, the junction contained 4 bases not matched to a gene. Germline V lookup: CDR1 MGHDK, CDR2 SYGVNS. Sequencing was carried out using PBMCs or a T cell subset sorted from them (not recorded which). This TCR came from an adult woman who had mild COVID-19 (a few samples of this study predate the infection). Cell type and time point are not known. The chain couples TRBV25-1 to TRBJ2-3; 9 nucleotides line up with TRBD1. The CDR3 loop reads CASSEGTGPRTDTQYF. Written as DNA, the CDR3 is TGTGCCAGCAGTGAAGGGACAGGGCCCCGCACAGATACGCAGTATTTT.